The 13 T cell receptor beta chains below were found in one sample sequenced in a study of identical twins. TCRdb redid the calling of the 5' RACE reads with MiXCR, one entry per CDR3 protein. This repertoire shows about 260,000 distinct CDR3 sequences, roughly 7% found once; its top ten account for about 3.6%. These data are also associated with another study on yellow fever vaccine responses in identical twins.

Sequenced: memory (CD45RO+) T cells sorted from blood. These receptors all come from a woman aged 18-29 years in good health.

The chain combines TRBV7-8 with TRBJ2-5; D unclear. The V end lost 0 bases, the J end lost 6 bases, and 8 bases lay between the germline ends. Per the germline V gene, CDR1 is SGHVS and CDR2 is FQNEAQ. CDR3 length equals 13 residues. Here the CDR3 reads CASSLAHGKTQYF. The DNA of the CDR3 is TGTGCCAGCAGCTTAGCCCATGGAAAGACCCAGTACTTC.

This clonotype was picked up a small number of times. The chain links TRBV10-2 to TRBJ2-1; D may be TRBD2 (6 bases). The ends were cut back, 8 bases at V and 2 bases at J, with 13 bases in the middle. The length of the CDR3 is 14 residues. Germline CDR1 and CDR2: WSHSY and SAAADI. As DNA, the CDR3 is TGCGCCAGCGCGGCGGGACCCACCTACAATGAGCAGTTCTTC. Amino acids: CASAAGPTYNEQFF.

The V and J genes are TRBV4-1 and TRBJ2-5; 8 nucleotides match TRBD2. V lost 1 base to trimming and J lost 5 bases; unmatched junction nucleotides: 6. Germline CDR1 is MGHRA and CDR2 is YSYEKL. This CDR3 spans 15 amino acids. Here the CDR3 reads CASSQVGGASETQYF. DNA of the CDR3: TGCGCCAGCAGCCAAGTCGGGGGGGCCTCGGAGACCCAGTACTTC.

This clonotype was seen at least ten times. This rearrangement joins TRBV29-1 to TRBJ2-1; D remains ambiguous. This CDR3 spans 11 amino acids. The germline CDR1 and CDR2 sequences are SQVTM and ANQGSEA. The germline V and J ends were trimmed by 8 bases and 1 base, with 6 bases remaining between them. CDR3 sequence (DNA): TGCAGCATGGGTTCCTACAATGAGCAGTTCTTC. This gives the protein CSMGSYNEQFF.

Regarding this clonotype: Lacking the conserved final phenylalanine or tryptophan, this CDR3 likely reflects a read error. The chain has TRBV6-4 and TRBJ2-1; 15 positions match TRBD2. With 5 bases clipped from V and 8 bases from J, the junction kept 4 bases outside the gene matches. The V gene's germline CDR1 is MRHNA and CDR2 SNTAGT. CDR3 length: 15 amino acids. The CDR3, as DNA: TGTGCCAGCAGTCGGACTAGCGGGGGGGCCGATGAGCAGTTCTTG. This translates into CASSRTSGGADEQFL.

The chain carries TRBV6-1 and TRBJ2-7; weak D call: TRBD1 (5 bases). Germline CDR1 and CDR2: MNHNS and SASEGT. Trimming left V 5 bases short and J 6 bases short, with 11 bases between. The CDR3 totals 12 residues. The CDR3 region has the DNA TGTGCCAGCAGTCGGTGGGGCCGCGAGCAGTACTTC. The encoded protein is CASSRWGREQYF.

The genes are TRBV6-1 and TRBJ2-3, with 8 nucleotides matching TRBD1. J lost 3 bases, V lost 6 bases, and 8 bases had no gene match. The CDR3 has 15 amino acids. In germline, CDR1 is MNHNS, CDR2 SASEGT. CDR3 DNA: TGTGCCAGCAGCTCCGGACAGGGTCGGACAGATACGCAGTATTTT. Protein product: CASSSGQGRTDTQYF.

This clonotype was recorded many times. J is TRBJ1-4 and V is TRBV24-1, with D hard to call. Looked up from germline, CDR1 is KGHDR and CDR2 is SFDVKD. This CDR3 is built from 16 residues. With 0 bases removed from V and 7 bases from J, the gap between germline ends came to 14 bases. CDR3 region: CATSDLQRWPGEKLFF. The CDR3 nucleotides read TGTGCCACCAGTGATTTGCAGAGGTGGCCCGGTGAAAAACTGTTTTTT.

CDR3: CASSARTGETQYF. As DNA, the CDR3 is TGTGCCAGCTCAGCGCGGACAGGGGAGACGCAGTATTTT. The rearrangement uses TRBV18 and TRBJ2-3, with 9 bases that match TRBD1. Losses at the gene ends were 5 bases for V and 9 bases for J; bases not matched to a gene: 6. Germline CDR1 reads KGHSH; CDR2 reads LQKENI. The CDR3 totals 13 residues.

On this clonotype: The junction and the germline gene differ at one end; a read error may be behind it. This CDR3 is CASSLAGMYNEHFF. CDR3 sequence (DNA): TGTGCCAGCAGCCTAGCGGGGATGTACAATGAGCATTTCTTC. J is TRBJ2-1 and V is TRBV5-4; TRBD2 agrees at 9 bases. Germline CDR1 reads SGHNT; CDR2 reads YYREEE (reference sequence). The CDR3 is made up of 14 amino acids.

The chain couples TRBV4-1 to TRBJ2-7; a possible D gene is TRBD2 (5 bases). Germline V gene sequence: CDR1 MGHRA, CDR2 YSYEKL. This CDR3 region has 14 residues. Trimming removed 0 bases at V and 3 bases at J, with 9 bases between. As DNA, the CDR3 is TGCGCCAGCAGCCAAGATTACGGAGGCTACGAGCAGTACTTC. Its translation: CASSQDYGGYEQYF.

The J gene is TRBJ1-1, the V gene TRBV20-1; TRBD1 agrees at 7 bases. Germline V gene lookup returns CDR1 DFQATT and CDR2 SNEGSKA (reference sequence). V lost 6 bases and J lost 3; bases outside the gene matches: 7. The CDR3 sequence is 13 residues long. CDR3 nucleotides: TGCAGTGCCGAACTCGGACAGGACACTGAAGCTTTCTTT. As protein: CSAELGQDTEAFF.

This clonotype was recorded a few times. CDR3 in amino acids: CASSPSSGVFSYNEQFF. The CDR3 nucleotides read TGTGCCAGCAGCCCCTCTAGCGGGGTATTCTCCTACAATGAGCAGTTCTTC. V usage is TRBV7-6 and J usage is TRBJ2-1; 9 bases fit TRBD2. The junction had 8 bases not matched to a gene; V was cut back by 5 bases and J by 0 bases. The CDR3 is made up of 17 amino acids. Germline values: CDR1 SGHVS, CDR2 FNYEAQ.